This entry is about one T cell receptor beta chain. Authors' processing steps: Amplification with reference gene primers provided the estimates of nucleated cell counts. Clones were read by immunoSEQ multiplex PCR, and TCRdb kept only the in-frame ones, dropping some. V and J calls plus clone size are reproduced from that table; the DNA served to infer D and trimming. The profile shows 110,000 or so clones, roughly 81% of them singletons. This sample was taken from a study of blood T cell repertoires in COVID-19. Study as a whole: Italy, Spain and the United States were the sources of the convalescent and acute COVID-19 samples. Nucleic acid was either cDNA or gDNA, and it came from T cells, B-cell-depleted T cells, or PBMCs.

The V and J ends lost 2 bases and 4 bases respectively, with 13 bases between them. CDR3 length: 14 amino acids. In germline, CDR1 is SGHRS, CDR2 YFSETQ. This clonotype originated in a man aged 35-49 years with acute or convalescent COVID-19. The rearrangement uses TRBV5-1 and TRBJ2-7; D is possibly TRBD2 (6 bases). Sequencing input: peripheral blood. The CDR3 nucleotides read TGCGCCAGCAGCTTCGGAGGGGCGAGGTACGAGCAGTACTTC. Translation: CASSFGGARYEQYF.